A single sample gave rise to the 26 T cell receptor beta chains below, sequenced in a study of blood T cells in healthy people across ages. Primed by a sample-barcoded 5' primer and a J-beta primer mix, a second PCR proceeded for roughly 7 to 12 cycles. TCRdb reanalysed the 5' RACE reads using MiXCR and keeps one entry per CDR3 protein. The sample lists over 1,500,000 distinct CDR3 sequences; about two fifths were seen once. Sequenced input: blood. The receptors stem from a human donor in good health.

The rearrangement joins TRBV5-5 to TRBJ1-2; D not resolved. There are 13 residues in the CDR3. V dropped 4 bases and J dropped 3 bases, with 10 bases sitting between them. Germline assignment: CDR1 SGHKS and CDR2 YYEKEE (reference sequence). CDR3 DNA: TGTGCCAGCAGCGAGTACCTGGACTATGGCTACACCTTC. It yields the protein CASSEYLDYGYTF. The whole variable domain, remainder taken from reference TRBV5-5 and TRBJ1-2, is DAGVTQSPTHLIKTRGQQVTLRCSPISGHKSVSWYQQVLGQGPQFIFQYYEKEERGRGNFPDRFSARQFPNYSSELNVNALLLGDSALYLCASSEYLDYGYTFGSGTRLTVV.

Concerning this clonotype itself: A junction boundary mismatches the germline segment, possibly from a read error. The J gene is TRBJ2-7, the V gene TRBV18, with D perhaps matching TRBD1 (5 bases). Germline CDR1 reads KGHSH; CDR2 reads LQKENI. The length of the CDR3 is 13 residues. The CDR3 region has the DNA TGTGCCAGCTCACCAGCGGCAGGGTACGACCAGTACTTC. Its protein is CASSPAAGYDQYF.

This clonotype was counted only a few times. This chain connects TRBV7-9 to TRBJ2-6, with D tentatively TRBD1 or TRBD2 (6 bases each). CDR1 is SEHNR, CDR2 FQNEAQ, per germline (reference sequence). The CDR3 is 18 residues long. Trimming removed 1 base from V and 0 bases from J, with 13 bases in between. The CDR3 region is CASSLDGGPDSGANVLTF. Written as DNA, the CDR3 is TGTGCCAGCAGCTTAGACGGGGGCCCCGACTCTGGGGCCAACGTCCTGACTTTC. The entire variable domain, with the rest obtained from reference TRBV7-9 and TRBJ2-6, is as follows: DTGVSQNPRHKITKRGQNVTFRCDPISEHNRLYWYRQTLGQGPEFLTYFQNEAQLEKSRLLSDRFSAERPKGSFSTLEIQRTEQGDSAMYLCASSLDGGPDSGANVLTFGAGSRLTVL.

This chain connects TRBV7-6 to TRBJ1-2, with D perhaps TRBD1 (5 bases). The CDR3 totals 15 residues. Per the germline V gene, CDR1 is SGHVS and CDR2 is FNYEAQ. V was clipped by 5 bases and J by 8 bases, with 21 bases between them. The CDR3 nucleotides are TGTGCCAGCAGCCCCGGGATCGCCAGGGTGGAGGGCTACACCTTC. The encoded protein is CASSPGIARVEGYTF.

Only a few counts were recorded for this clonotype. The chain has TRBV12-3 or TRBV12-4 and TRBJ2-7, with D hard to call. This CDR3 is built from 12 residues. V was trimmed by 7 bases and J by 4 bases, leaving 11 bases between them. The CDR3 region is CASTKGRYEQYF. DNA of the CDR3: TGTGCCAGCACGAAGGGAAGGTACGAGCAGTACTTC.

This clonotype was detected only a few times. The rearrangement links TRBV2 to TRBJ2-2, with D possibly TRBD1 on 5 matching bases. Trimming shortened V by 8 bases and J by 2 bases, and 12 bases separated the two germline ends. CDR1 is SNHLY and CDR2 is FYNNEI in the germline V gene. The CDR3 sequence is 14 residues long. CDR3 sequence reads: CASLETENTGELFF. The CDR3 nucleotides are TGTGCCAGCTTAGAGACAGAAAACACCGGGGAGCTGTTTTTT.

The chain joins TRBV7-2 to TRBJ2-3; 13 nucleotides match TRBD2. V shed 8 bases and J 1 base; nucleotides not matched to a gene: 6. Germline CDR1 is SGHTA and CDR2 is FQGNSA. There are 16 residues in the CDR3. The chain's CDR3 is CASGSGLAGGTDTQYF. The CDR3 DNA reads TGTGCCAGCGGCTCTGGACTAGCGGGGGGCACAGATACGCAGTATTTT.

This clonotype was picked up a small number of times. This sequence joins TRBV9 and TRBJ1-1; the D gene is possibly TRBD1 (5 bases). The ends were cut back, 1 base at V and 5 bases at J, with 9 bases in the middle. The CDR3 runs 13 residues. Germline lookup yields CDR1 SGDLS and CDR2 YYNGEE. In DNA, the CDR3 is TGTGCCAGCAGCGTATTTGGGGGGACTGAAGCTTTCTTT. Protein: CASSVFGGTEAFF.

A note on this clonotype: Compared with germline, one end of the junction differs, possibly owing to a read error. The V gene is TRBV3-1, the J gene TRBJ2-7; 8 bases are a match to TRBD2. The CDR3 loop spans 15 amino acids. CDR1 is LGHDT, CDR2 YNNKEL, per germline (reference sequence). The CDR3 protein is CANSQGAGAPYEQYF. The CDR3, as DNA: TGTGCCAACAGCCAAGGAGCGGGGGCCCCCTACGAGCAGTACTTC.

This chain joins TRBV5-1 and TRBJ1-2, with unresolved D. The CDR3 length is 14 residues. The germline gives CDR1 SGHRS, CDR2 YFSETQ. Trimming took off 3 bases at V and 3 bases at J, with 12 bases between the two ends. In nucleotides, the CDR3 is TGCGCCAGCAGCTCCGGGAATCCGGACTATGGCTACACCTTC. As protein: CASSSGNPDYGYTF.

This clonotype has more than one count but fewer than ten. The chain carries TRBV29-1 and TRBJ2-3; tentative D call: TRBD2 (7 bases). Trimming pared 5 bases from V and 5 bases from J, leaving 11 bases between. Germline CDR1 reads SQVTM; CDR2 reads ANQGSEA. This CDR3 contains 12 residues. The DNA of the CDR3 is TGCAGCGTTTGGGAGGGGGGAGATACGCAGTATTTT. The encoded protein is CSVWEGGDTQYF.

J is TRBJ2-7 and V is TRBV2; 8 bases are shared with TRBD1. CDR3 length: 15 residues. V trimming: 3 bases; J trimming: 3 bases; junction bases outside the gene matches: 7. Per germline, CDR1 SNHLY and CDR2 FYNNEI. CDR3 protein: CASSDEAGQGYEQYF. As DNA, the CDR3 is TGTGCCAGCAGTGATGAGGCTGGACAGGGCTACGAGCAGTACTTC.

The V gene is TRBV2, the J gene TRBJ2-3, with D uncertain. The CDR3 runs to 15 residues. Per germline, CDR1 SNHLY and CDR2 FYNNEI. Trimming removed 2 bases from V and 3 bases from J, with 12 bases in between. The CDR3: CASSEIPSATDTQYF. CDR3 sequence (DNA): TGTGCCAGCAGTGAAATTCCGTCGGCTACAGATACGCAGTATTTT.

The J gene is TRBJ1-4, the V gene TRBV5-1; 8 positions match TRBD1. The CDR3 runs to 15 residues. Germline V gives CDR1 SGHRS, CDR2 YFSETQ. The V segment lost 0 bases and the J segment 7 bases; nucleotides outside the gene matches: 5. The CDR3 here is CASSLETGDGEKLFF. The CDR3 DNA is TGCGCCAGCAGCTTGGAGACAGGGGATGGTGAAAAACTGTTTTTT.

The table lists this clonotype with many counts. The chain recombines TRBV20-1 with TRBJ2-7; the D gene is possibly TRBD1 (6 bases). The germline gives CDR1 DFQATT, CDR2 SNEGSKA (reference sequence). CDR3 size: 16 residues. Trimming cost V 3 bases and J 2 bases, with 20 bases left between them. The CDR3: CSASPLTGPIPYEQYF. CDR3 nucleotide sequence: TGCAGTGCTAGTCCATTAACAGGGCCTATTCCCTACGAGCAGTACTTC.

V usage is TRBV28 and J usage is TRBJ2-7; D possibly corresponds to TRBD2 (6 bases). This CDR3 region has 13 residues. V gave up 5 bases and J gave up 3 bases, with 11 bases separating them. Per the germline V gene, CDR1 is MDHEN and CDR2 is SYDVKM. The CDR3 here is CASSMGLHYEQYF. As DNA, the CDR3 is TGTGCCAGCAGTATGGGACTGCACTACGAGCAGTACTTC.

This clonotype has more than one count but fewer than ten. The rearrangement uses TRBV4-3 and TRBJ2-7, with D perhaps TRBD1 (6 bases). V dropped 0 bases and J dropped 4 bases, with 13 bases sitting between them. The CDR3 loop spans 15 amino acids. Germline V gene lookup returns CDR1 LGHNA and CDR2 YSLEER. For the CDR3, the DNA is TGCGCCAGCAGCCAAGATCGGCCAGGGGCATACGAGCAGTACTTC. Its protein product is CASSQDRPGAYEQYF.

A few counts support this clonotype. V and J are TRBV20-1 and TRBJ2-7; 8 bases map to TRBD2. The CDR3 consists of 13 residues. The J segment lost 6 bases and the V segment lost 5 bases, leaving 9 bases of the junction unmatched. Germline V gene sequence: CDR1 DFQATT, CDR2 SNEGSKA (reference sequence). The CDR3 region is CSAGSGIPSEQYF. The CDR3 DNA follows: TGCAGTGCTGGTAGCGGGATTCCCTCCGAGCAGTACTTC.

This clonotype was picked up a small number of times. A read error may produce the germline difference seen at one junction end. The chain couples TRBV12-3 or TRBV12-4 to TRBJ2-7; D is unclear. The CDR3 consists of 13 residues. CDR3 DNA: TGTGCCTGCAGCTTTCGTCAACCCTACGAGCAGTACTTC. This gives the protein CACSFRQPYEQYF.

The chain is built from TRBV5-1 and TRBJ2-7, with D unresolved. With 0 bases removed from V and 3 bases from J, the gap between germline ends came to 19 bases. The CDR3 is 17 amino acids. From germline, CDR1 is SGHRS and CDR2 YFSETQ. The CDR3 bases are TGCGCCAGCAGCTTGGGGGTAGTACCGCGCACTGACTACGAGCAGTACTTC. Its translation is CASSLGVVPRTDYEQYF.

This clonotype was detected only a few times. This rearrangement joins TRBV7-2 to TRBJ2-5, with D perhaps being TRBD1 or TRBD2 (6 bases each). CDR1 SGHTA and CDR2 FQGNSA come from the germline V gene. The CDR3 covers 14 residues. The V and J ends lost 8 bases and 0 bases respectively, with 13 bases between them. The CDR3 loop is CASRGGSYQETQYF. For the CDR3, the DNA is TGTGCCAGCCGAGGGGGGTCGTACCAAGAGACCCAGTACTTC. The full variable domain, its missing parts supplied by reference TRBV7-2 and TRBJ2-5, is GAGVSQSPSNKVTEKGKDVELRCDPISGHTALYWYRQSLGQGLEFLIYFQGNSAPDKSGLPSDRFSAERTGGSVSTLTIQRTQQEDSAVYLCASRGGSYQETQYFGPGTRLLVL.

This clonotype was counted a few times. CDR3 in DNA: TGTGCCAGCAGTTTGACAGGGAGGGAGGGAAACATTCAGTACTTC. Encoded protein: CASSLTGREGNIQYF. The chain combines TRBV12-3 or TRBV12-4 with TRBJ2-4, with D perhaps TRBD1 or TRBD2 (7 bases each). V lost 3 bases and J 6 bases, leaving 15 bases between the germline ends. There are 15 residues in the CDR3.

This clonotype was recorded only once. V usage is TRBV3-1 and J usage is TRBJ1-6; D not certain. From germline, CDR1 is LGHDT and CDR2 YNNKEL (reference sequence). Trimming pared 1 base from V and 15 bases from J, leaving 16 bases between. CDR3 size: 14 residues. The CDR3 reads CASSQAPPGALLHF. CDR3 coding DNA: TGTGCCAGCAGCCAAGCTCCCCCAGGAGCACTCCTCCACTTT. The full variable domain, with the rest looked up from reference TRBV3-1 and TRBJ1-6, is DTAVSQTPKYLVTQMGNDKSIKCEQNLGHDTMYWYKQDSKKFLKIMFSYNNKELIINETVPNRFSPKSPDKAHLNLHINSLELGDSAVYFCASSQAPPGALLHFGNGTRLTVT.

J is TRBJ1-1 and V is TRBV5-1; no reliable D call. With 0 bases removed from V and 6 bases from J, the gap between germline ends came to 9 bases. From germline, CDR1 is SGHRS and CDR2 YFSETQ. There are 13 residues in the CDR3. Here the CDR3 DNA reads TGCGCCAGCAGCTTGGCCGGAAGCCCTGAAGCTTTCTTT. It yields the protein CASSLAGSPEAFF.

The chain couples TRBV4-2 to TRBJ2-7; maybe TRBD2 (6 bases). The length of the CDR3 is 16 residues. Trimming stripped 0 bases from V and 3 bases from J, with 15 bases between. CDR1 and CDR2 (germline): LGHNA, YNFKEQ. The CDR3 spells CASSQDPGGESYEQYF. The CDR3 DNA follows: TGTGCCAGCAGCCAAGATCCAGGAGGGGAGAGCTACGAGCAGTACTTC.

The J gene is TRBJ2-1, the V gene TRBV6-5; D is possibly TRBD1 or TRBD2 (5 bases each). This CDR3 has 13 residues. Germline V lookup: CDR1 MNHEY, CDR2 SVGAGI. Trimming shortened V by 8 bases and J by 4 bases, and 12 bases separated the two germline ends. CDR3 nucleotides: TGTGCCAGCGGGGGTGTTCGGTACAATGAGCAGTTCTTC. Translated: CASGGVRYNEQFF.